The rows below give T cell receptor beta chains drawn from one sample of a study of CXCR3-negative and CXCR3-positive naive CD8 T cells. Following a re-call of the 5' RACE reads, TCRdb has one entry per CDR3 protein and lacks DNA. The sample has roughly 50,000 distinct CDR3 sequences. What was sequenced was memory CD8+ T cells from blood. These receptors came from a human donor in good health. Some clones in this sample may be carry-over from other donors' samples. CDR3s include the opening cysteine and the closing phenylalanine or tryptophan. Only part of the rows carry a size: once, few, many, or a class if the clone is expanded.

CDR3aa | v_gene | abundance | len | j_gene
CASSYGGISEQYF | TRBV7-3 | NA | 13 | TRBJ2-7
CASSHGGSPYEQYF | TRBV14 | NA | 14 | TRBJ2-7
CASSLGVGLNSYEQYF | TRBV7-2 | NA | 16 | TRBJ2-7
CASSTGLGTGESYEQYF | TRBV19 | NA | 17 | TRBJ2-7
CSVSGPDVEQYF | TRBV29-1 | medium-sized | 12 | TRBJ2-7
CASSSPDGPWHEQYF | TRBV7-9 | NA | 15 | TRBJ2-7
CASRSPGQGFGYEQYF | TRBV11-2 | NA | 16 | TRBJ2-7
CSVDGDKGPNYGYTF | TRBV29-1 | NA | 15 | TRBJ1-2
CSVESITEAFF | TRBV29-1 | NA | 11 | TRBJ1-1
CASSYDQATGSLGEQYF | TRBV6-2/TRBV6-3 | NA | 17 | TRBJ2-7
CSVRKGAGEQFF | TRBV29-1 | NA | 12 | TRBJ2-1
CASRFGQATEAFF | TRBV28 | NA | 13 | TRBJ1-1
CASSFIPDEQYF | TRBV7-9 | NA | 12 | TRBJ2-7
CASSLNRDYGFTGELFF | TRBV27 | NA | 17 | TRBJ2-2
CASSELSGANVLTF | TRBV9 | NA | 14 | TRBJ2-6
CSARRVGGSDEQYF | TRBV20-1 | NA | 14 | TRBJ2-7
CASSDSIPGQMHF | TRBV6-4 | NA | 13 | TRBJ2-7
CASSSVPGGGYNEQFF | TRBV5-1 | NA | 16 | TRBJ2-1
CSVEVYVGGAYEQYF | TRBV29-1 | NA | 15 | TRBJ2-7
CASSQAREGYNEQFF | TRBV4-3 | NA | 15 | TRBJ2-1
CASSLATSGGSYEQYF | TRBV11-3 | NA | 16 | TRBJ2-7
CSVEAGSKNIQYF | TRBV29-1 | NA | 13 | TRBJ2-4
CASSAGTAYGYTF | TRBV9 | NA | 13 | TRBJ1-2
CASTKQGAYEQYF | TRBV27 | NA | 13 | TRBJ2-7
CASSPSPLGTTEAFF | TRBV9 | NA | 15 | TRBJ1-1
CASSATSDISYNEQFF | TRBV9 | NA | 16 | TRBJ2-1
CSAPAFEGGDTGELFF | TRBV20-1 | NA | 16 | TRBJ2-2
CASSLTGQANYGYTF | TRBV28 | NA | 15 | TRBJ1-2
CASSLEAPGQVYNEQFF | TRBV5-5 | NA | 17 | TRBJ2-1
CSVEDPPDTQYF | TRBV29-1 | NA | 12 | TRBJ2-5
CASSQERGSFTDTQYF | TRBV14 | NA | 16 | TRBJ2-3
CASSLPYTGELFF | TRBV7-8 | large | 13 | TRBJ2-2
CASSLRGGAAHNEQFF | TRBV7-3 | NA | 16 | TRBJ2-1
CSVLQGWEQYF | TRBV29-1 | NA | 11 | TRBJ2-7
CSARLAGMMDEQFF | TRBV20-1 | NA | 14 | TRBJ2-1
CASSYGTSGSYEQYF | TRBV4-1 | NA | 15 | TRBJ2-7
CASISPRTSYEQYF | TRBV28 | NA | 14 | TRBJ2-7
CASSERLGVSGANVLTF | TRBV6-1 | NA | 17 | TRBJ2-6